This T cell receptor beta chain stems from a study of OX40 agonist ivuxolimab in advanced cancers. In the study overall: Ivuxolimab is an agonistic anti-OX40 (CD134) antibody, and patients were treated with it. Earlier anti-PD-1, anti-PD-L1 or anti-CTLA-4 therapy was permitted; about 44% had received some. Ivuxolimab was administered intravenously to patients at 0.01 to 10 mg/kg every 2 weeks. Participants, about 83% male, averaged roughly 60 years of age, ranging from roughly 20 to 85.

Some clones are missing from TCRdb's copy, which holds only in-frame ones; the method was immunoSEQ multiplex PCR. Of about 150,000 clones in the sample, about 92% were seen once. From germline, CDR1 is SGHRS and CDR2 YFSETQ. Between the trimmed V and J ends, which lost 4 bases and 4 bases, there was a span of 11 bases. This CDR3 is built from 13 residues. Material: CD4+ or CD8+ T cells sorted from blood, obtained in a trial of the OX40 agonist ivuxolimab. The clonotype originates from an adult with an advanced solid tumor such as melanoma, head and neck, liver or kidney cancer. The V call is TRBV5-1, the J call TRBJ1-1, with no clear D. The CDR3: CASSGGMSTEAFF. In DNA, the CDR3 is TGCGCCAGCAGCGGAGGGATGAGCACTGAAGCTTTCTTT.